This T cell receptor (beta chain) was sequenced during a study of T cell repertoires in cytomegalovirus infection. Study-wide background: TCR beta signatures that were public indicated CMV infection and matching HLA type. General study findings and limits: There were HLA-C-restricted CMV-specific TCR beta clonotypes dominating the ex vivo response. Summed frequency of shared TCR beta families picked out CMV carriers who also had the relevant HLA.

This clonotype was observed many times. Its target is not known. MiXCR was run by TCRdb on the reads, yielding one entry per CDR3 protein. The data show 250,000 or so distinct CDR3 sequences, 9% to 15% seen once. This CDR3 spans 14 amino acids. Per the germline V gene, CDR1 is SGHTA and CDR2 is FQGNSA. Between the trimmed V and J ends, which lost 5 bases and 1 base, there was a span of 11 bases. The sequence derives from a human donor in good health (CMV status not recorded). Some clones in this sample may be carry-over from other donors' samples. What was sequenced was PBMCs. The gene calls are TRBV7-2 and TRBJ1-1, with D hard to call. DNA for the CDR3: TGTGCCAGCAGCCCGAGGGAGAGGAACACTGAAGCTTTCTTT. Translating gives CASSPRERNTEAFF.